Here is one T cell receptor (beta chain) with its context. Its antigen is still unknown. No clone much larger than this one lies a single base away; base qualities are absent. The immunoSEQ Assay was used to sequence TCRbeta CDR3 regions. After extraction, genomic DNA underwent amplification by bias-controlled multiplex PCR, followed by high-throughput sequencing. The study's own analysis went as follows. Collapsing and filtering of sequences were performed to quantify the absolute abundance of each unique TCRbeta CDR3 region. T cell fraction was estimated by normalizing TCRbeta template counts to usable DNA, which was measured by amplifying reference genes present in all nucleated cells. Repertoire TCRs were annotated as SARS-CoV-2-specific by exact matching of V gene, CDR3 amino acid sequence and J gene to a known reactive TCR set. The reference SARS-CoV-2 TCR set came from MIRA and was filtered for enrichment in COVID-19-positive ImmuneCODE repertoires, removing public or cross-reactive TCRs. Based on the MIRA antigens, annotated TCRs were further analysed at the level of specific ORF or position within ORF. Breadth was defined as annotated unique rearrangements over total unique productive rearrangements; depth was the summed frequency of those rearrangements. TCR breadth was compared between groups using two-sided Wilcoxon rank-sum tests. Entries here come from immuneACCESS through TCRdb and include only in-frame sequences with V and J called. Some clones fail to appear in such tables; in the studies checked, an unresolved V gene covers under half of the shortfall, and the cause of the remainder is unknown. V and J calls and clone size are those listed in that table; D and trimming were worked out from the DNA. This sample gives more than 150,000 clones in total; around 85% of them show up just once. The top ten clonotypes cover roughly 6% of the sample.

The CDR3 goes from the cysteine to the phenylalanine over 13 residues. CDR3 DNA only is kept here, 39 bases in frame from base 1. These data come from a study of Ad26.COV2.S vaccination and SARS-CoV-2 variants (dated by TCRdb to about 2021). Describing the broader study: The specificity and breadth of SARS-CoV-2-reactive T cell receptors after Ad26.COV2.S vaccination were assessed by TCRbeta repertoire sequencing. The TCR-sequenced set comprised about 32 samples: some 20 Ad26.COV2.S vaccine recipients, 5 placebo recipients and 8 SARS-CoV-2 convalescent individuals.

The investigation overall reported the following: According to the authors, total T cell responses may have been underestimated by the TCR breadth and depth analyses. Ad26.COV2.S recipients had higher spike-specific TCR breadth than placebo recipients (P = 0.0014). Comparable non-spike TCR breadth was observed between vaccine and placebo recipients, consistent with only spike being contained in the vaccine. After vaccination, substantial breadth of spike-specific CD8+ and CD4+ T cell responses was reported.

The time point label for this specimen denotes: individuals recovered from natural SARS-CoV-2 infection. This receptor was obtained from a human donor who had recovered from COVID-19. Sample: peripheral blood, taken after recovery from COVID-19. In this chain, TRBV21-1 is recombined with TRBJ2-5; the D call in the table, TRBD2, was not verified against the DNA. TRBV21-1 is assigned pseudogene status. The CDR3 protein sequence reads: CASSKGGGETQYF. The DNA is TGTGCCAGCAGCAAAGGCGGCGGGGAGACCCAGTACTTC.